The present entry profiles one T cell receptor (beta chain) with its context. The data belong to a study of shared clonotypes between healthy human individuals. Repertoires were generated with immunoSEQ multiplex PCR, while TCRdb's copy carries only in-frame clones and drops some. The sample includes 2 million or so clones, 95% of them seen just once. The germline V and J ends were trimmed by 1 base and 6 bases, with 5 bases remaining between them. The CDR3 runs to 11 residues. CDR1 is SGHTS and CDR2 is YDEGEE in the germline V gene. The TCR sequence derives from a man aged 18 to 30 in good health. The specimen sequenced was naive CD4+ T cells sorted from blood. Subset noted: CD45RA+ positively selected. The chain is built from TRBV5-8 and TRBJ2-7; no clear D. Here the CDR3 reads CASSLLREQYF. CDR3 DNA sequence: TGTGCCAGCAGCTTGCTCCGCGAGCAGTACTTC.